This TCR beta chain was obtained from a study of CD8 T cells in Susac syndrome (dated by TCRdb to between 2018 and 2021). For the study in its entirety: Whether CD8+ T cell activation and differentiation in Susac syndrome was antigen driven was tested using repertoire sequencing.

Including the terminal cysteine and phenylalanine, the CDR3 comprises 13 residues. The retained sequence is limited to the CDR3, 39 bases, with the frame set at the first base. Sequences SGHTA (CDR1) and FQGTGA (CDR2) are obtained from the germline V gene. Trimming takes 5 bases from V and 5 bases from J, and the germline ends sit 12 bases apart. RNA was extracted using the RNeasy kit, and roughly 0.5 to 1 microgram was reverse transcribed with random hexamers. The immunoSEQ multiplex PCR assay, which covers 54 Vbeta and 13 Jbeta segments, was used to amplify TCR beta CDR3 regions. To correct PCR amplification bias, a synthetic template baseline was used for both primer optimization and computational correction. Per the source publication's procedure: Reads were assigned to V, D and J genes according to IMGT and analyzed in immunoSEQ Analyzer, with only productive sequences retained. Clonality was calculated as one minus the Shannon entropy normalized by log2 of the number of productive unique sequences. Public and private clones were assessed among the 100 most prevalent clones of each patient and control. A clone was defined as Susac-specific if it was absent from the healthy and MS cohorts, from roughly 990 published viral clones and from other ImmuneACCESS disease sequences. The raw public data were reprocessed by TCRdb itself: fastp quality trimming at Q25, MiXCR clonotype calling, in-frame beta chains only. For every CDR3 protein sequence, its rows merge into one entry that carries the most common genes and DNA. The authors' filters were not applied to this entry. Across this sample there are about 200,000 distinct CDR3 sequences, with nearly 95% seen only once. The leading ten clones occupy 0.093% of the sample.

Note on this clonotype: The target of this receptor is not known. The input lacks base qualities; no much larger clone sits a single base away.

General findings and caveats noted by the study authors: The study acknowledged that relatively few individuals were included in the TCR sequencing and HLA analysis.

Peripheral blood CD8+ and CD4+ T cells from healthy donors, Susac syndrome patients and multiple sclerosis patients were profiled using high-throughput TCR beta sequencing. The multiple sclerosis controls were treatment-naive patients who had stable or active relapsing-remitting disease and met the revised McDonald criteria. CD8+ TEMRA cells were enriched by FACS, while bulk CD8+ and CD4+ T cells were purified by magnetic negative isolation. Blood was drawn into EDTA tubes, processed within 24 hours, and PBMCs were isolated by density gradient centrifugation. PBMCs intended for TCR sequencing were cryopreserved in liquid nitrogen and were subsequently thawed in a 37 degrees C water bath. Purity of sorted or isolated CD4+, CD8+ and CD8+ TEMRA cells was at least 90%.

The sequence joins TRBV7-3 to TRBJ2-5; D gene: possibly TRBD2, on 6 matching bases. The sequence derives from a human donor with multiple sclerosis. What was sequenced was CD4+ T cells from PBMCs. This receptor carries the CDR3 CASSGARGETQYF. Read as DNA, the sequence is TGTGCCAGCAGCGGAGCCCGGGGGGAGACCCAGTACTTC.